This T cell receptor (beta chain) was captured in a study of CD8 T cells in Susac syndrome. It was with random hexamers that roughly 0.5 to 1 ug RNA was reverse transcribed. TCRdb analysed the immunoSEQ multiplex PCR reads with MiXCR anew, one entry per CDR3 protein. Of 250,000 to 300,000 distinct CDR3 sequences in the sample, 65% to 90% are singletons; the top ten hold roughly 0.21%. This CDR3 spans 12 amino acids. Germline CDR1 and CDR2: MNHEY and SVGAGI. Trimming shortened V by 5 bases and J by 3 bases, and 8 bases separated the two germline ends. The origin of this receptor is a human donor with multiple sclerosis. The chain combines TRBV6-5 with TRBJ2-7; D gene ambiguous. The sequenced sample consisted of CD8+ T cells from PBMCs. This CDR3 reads CASSRDNYEQYF. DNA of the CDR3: TGTGCCAGCAGTAGGGATAACTACGAGCAGTACTTC.